A selection of T cell receptor beta chains follows, all from one sample in a study of CD8 T cells in ankylosing spondylitis. TCRdb reanalysed the 5' RACE reads using MiXCR and keeps one entry per CDR3 protein. The sample records more than 600,000 distinct CDR3 sequences, around 19% being singletons. Source material: blood, either unsorted or a sorted T cell fraction (not recorded which). The origin of the receptors is a male donor with ankylosing spondylitis. Both conserved end residues are part of each CDR3. A D gene is named only where the DNA matches it firmly. The size field is filled for only some rows; it gives once, few, many or a size class.

TRBV12-3/TRBV12-4	-	TRBJ1-1	many	TGTGCCAGCAGTTTAGGAAGGGCCACTGAAGCTTTCTTT	CASSLGRATEAFF
TRBV7-6	-	TRBJ1-5	-	TGTGCCAGCAGCTTAGAGGCGGGGATGGATGGCAATCAGCCCCAGCATTTT	CASSLEAGMDGNQPQHF
TRBV9	TRBD2	TRBJ2-1	-	TGTGCCAGCAGCGTGACTAGCGGGAGTGTCGATGAGCAGTTCTTC	CASSVTSGSVDEQFF
TRBV5-5	-	TRBJ2-2	many	TGTGCCAGCAGCTTGGAGGAGGGCCGTAACACCGGGGAGCTGTTTTTT	CASSLEEGRNTGELFF
TRBV10-2	-	TRBJ2-1	-	TGCGCCAGCAGTTCAAGCGACTACAATGAGCAGTTCTTC	CASSSSDYNEQFF
TRBV5-6	TRBD2	TRBJ2-3	-	TGTGCCAGCACCTCACCTAGCGGACTCACAGATACGCAGTATTTT	CASTSPSGLTDTQYF
TRBV12-3/TRBV12-4	-	TRBJ1-1	few	TGTGCCAGCCCCGGGGGGAGTGTAGCTTTCTTT	CASPGGSVAFF
TRBV6-2/TRBV6-3	-	TRBJ1-5	few	TGTGCCAGCACCAACAACCAGGGCTCTCAGCCCCAGCATTTT	CASTNNQGSQPQHF
TRBV14	-	TRBJ1-2	few	TGTGCCAGCAGCCGCCTTCCTGAGTCTTATGGCTACACCTTC	CASSRLPESYGYTF
TRBV6-1	TRBD1	TRBJ1-3	few	TGTGCCAGCAGTGACCGATGGACAGGGGGCTCTGGAAACACCATATATTTT	CASSDRWTGGSGNTIYF
TRBV3-1	TRBD1	TRBJ2-7	few	TGTGCCAGCAGCCTACCTCGGACAGGGGTGTACTTC	CASSLPRTGVYF
TRBV5-1	-	TRBJ2-5	many	TGCGCCAGCAGCTTGGACCAAGAGACCCAGTACTTC	CASSLDQETQYF
TRBV9	-	TRBJ1-2	-	TGTGCCAGCAGCGTAGTTGCGGGGCCTGGAGGGGGCTACACCTTC	CASSVVAGPGGGYTF
TRBV4-1	-	TRBJ2-7	-	TGCGCCAGCAGCCAAGTGGAGGACGAGCAGTACTTC	CASSQVEDEQYF
TRBV2	TRBD1	TRBJ1-3	few	TGTGCCAGCAGCCGGGACAGGGGTGACACCATATATTTT	CASSRDRGDTIYF
TRBV20-1	TRBD2	TRBJ2-1	-	TGCAGTGCCTCACTAGCGGGAGGGTACAATGAGCAGTTCTTC	CSASLAGGYNEQFF
TRBV7-2	TRBD2	TRBJ2-7	few	TGTGCCAGCAGCTACCTAGCGGGCTTCTACGAGCAGTACTTC	CASSYLAGFYEQYF
TRBV29-1	-	TRBJ1-2	few	TGCAGCGTTGAATTGAACAGGGAGAATGGCTACACCTTC	CSVELNRENGYTF
TRBV29-1	-	TRBJ2-7	-	TGCAGCGTTGAATCATCCGGGACCGAAGCCTACGAGCAGTACTTC	CSVESSGTEAYEQYF
TRBV5-1	-	TRBJ2-2	many	TGCGCCAGCACCGGACAGATAGACACCGGGGAGCTGTTTTTT	CASTGQIDTGELFF
TRBV27	-	TRBJ2-2	many	TGTGCCAGCGCATCGTGGGACACCGGGGAGCTGTTTTTT	CASASWDTGELFF
TRBV20-1	-	TRBJ1-2	many	TGCAGTGCTAGCCCTCGAGGAGGCTATGGCTACACCTTC	CSASPRGGYGYTF
TRBV7-9	TRBD2	TRBJ2-1	many	TGTGCCAGCAGCCTTAGCGGGAGAGGGGATGAGCAGTTCTTC	CASSLSGRGDEQFF
TRBV20-1	TRBD1	TRBJ2-1	few	TGCAGTGCTAGGGAGACAGGGCCTAAAGCGCAGTTCTTC	CSARETGPKAQFF
TRBV6-1	-	TRBJ1-2	few	TGTGCCAGCAGGCAGGGTTCGATGTATGGCTACACCTTC	CASRQGSMYGYTF
TRBV3-1	-	TRBJ2-3	-	TGTGCCAGCAGTCCGACTAGAGGCCCAACAGATACGCAGTATTTT	CASSPTRGPTDTQYF
TRBV20-1	-	TRBJ2-5	few	TGCAGTGCTAGAGGGGTGCCGGAGACTCGGGAGACCCAGTACTTC	CSARGVPETRETQYF
TRBV5-1	TRBD1	TRBJ2-7	few	TGCGCCAGCAGCACCCAGGACAGGGCGGACGAGCAGTACTTC	CASSTQDRADEQYF
TRBV15	TRBD2	TRBJ2-1	-	TGTGCCACCACCTTAGCGGGAACCTCCTACAATGAGCAGTTCTTC	CATTLAGTSYNEQFF
TRBV5-1	TRBD1	TRBJ2-7	-	TGCGCCAGCAGCCCGACAGGGCTCTCCTACGAGCAGTACTTC	CASSPTGLSYEQYF
TRBV12-3/TRBV12-4	TRBD1	TRBJ2-1	few	TGTGCCAGCACCAAGGGACAGGGGGACTACAATGAGCAGTTCTTC	CASTKGQGDYNEQFF